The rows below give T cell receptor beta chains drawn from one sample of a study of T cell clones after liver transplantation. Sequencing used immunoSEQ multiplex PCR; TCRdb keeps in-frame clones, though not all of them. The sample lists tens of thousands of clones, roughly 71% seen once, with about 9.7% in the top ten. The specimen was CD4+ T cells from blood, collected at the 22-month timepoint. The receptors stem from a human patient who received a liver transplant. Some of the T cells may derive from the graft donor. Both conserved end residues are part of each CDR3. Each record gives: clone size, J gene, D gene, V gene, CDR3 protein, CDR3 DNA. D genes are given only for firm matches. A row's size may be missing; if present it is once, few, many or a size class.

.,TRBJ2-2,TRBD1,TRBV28,CASSRYSGTGTTGELFF,TGTGCCAGCAGCCGCTACTCCGGGACAGGGACCACCGGGGAGCTGTTTTTT
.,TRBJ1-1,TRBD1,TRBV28,CASSFFEGAVFTEAFF,TGTGCCAGCAGTTTTTTCGAGGGGGCGGTGTTCACTGAAGCTTTCTTT
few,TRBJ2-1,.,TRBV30,CAWSFVGSYNEQFF,TGTGCCTGGAGTTTCGTCGGATCCTACAATGAGCAGTTCTTC
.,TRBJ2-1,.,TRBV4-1,CASSQPKLDPYNEQFF,TGCGCCAGCAGCCAACCTAAACTAGACCCCTACAATGAGCAGTTCTTC
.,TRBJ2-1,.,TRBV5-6,CASSLVYNNEQFF,TGTGCCAGCAGCTTGGTCTATAACAATGAGCAGTTCTTC
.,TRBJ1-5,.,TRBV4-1,CASSKSGYQPQHF,TGCGCCAGCAGTAAATCGGGGTATCAGCCCCAGCATTTT
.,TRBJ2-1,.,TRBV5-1,CASTRTASYNEQFF,TGCGCCAGCACCAGGACGGCTTCCTACAATGAGCAGTTCTTC
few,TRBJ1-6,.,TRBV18,CASSQGGEWNSPLHF,TGTGCCAGCTCACAAGGGGGAGAATGGAATTCACCCCTCCACTTT
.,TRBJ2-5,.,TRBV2,CATSLVIYETQYF,TGTGCCACCTCGCTGGTGATATACGAGACCCAGTACTTC
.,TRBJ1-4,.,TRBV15,CATRGGTINEKLFF,TGTGCCACCCGTGGGGGAACTATTAATGAAAAACTGTTTTTT
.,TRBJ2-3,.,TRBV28,CASSLTGILGDTQYF,TGTGCCAGCAGTTTAACCGGGATTTTGGGGGATACGCAGTATTTT
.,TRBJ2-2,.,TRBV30,CAATKGANTGELFF,TGTGCCGCGACAAAGGGCGCGAACACCGGGGAGCTGTTTTTT